This entry describes one T cell receptor (beta chain). This clone was observed once. This receptor's antigen is unknown. The sample holds no much larger clone one base away, and base qualities are not on file. The sample originates from a study of STAT3 mutations in large granular lymphocyte leukemia (dated 2019 in TCRdb). Concerning the study at large: Roughly half of the T-LGLL patients who were sequenced longitudinally carried canonical activating STAT3 mutations. From an initial cohort of around 200 LGL patients, roughly 20 representative T-LGLL cases were chosen for longitudinal sequencing of TCRbeta and STAT3. Over half of the T-LGLL patients were given one or more immunosuppressive therapy regimens, and 40% of the treated patients had a hematologic response. Patients with T-cell large granular lymphocyte leukemia underwent serial deep sequencing of TCRbeta CDR3 and STAT3 to reconstruct clonal hierarchy and dynamics. A couple of patients with natural killer LGL leukemia were also sequenced longitudinally as controls within the study. Each patient was sequenced at an average of about 4.1 time points, ranging from 2 to 8 samplings. Summary of the overall study and its limitations: Because codominant clonotypes persisted in some patients, a small but highly pathogenic clone may have been missed. Because no samples were available when a clone first appeared, clonal expansion had to be inferred from samplings taken at other points. Linking therapy response to changes in TCR clonal burden was complicated by variable intervals between samplings and by differing treatment regimens. In about 30% of the 18 patients, TCR clonotype switching occurred after therapy, and every newly emerging clone was STAT3 wild type. Several patients had a dominant TCR clone burden greater than the STAT3 mutant burden, which suggests that the STAT3 mutation arose secondarily within a clone that had already expanded. All T-LGLL patients had at least one immunodominant TCRbeta clonotype, and roughly half had multiple immunodominant subclonotypes.

TCRbeta libraries were sequenced on an Illumina MiSeq, and an average of around 44,000 productive templates per sample was obtained. Using multiplex PCR amplification, the immunoSEQ assay generated the TCRbeta CDR3 libraries. The published analysis was carried out like this. Repertoire diversity was calculated as previously defined, with values near 0 taken to indicate extremely monoclonal samples. TCRdb obtained this table from immuneACCESS and retained in-frame rearrangements with V and J assigned. These tables miss some clones; where compared with another copy, unresolved V genes account for less than half of the shortfall, and the remainder is unexplained. For V, J and clone size, that table is used; D and trimming come from the DNA. This sample has approximately 27,000 clones in its table, and roughly 80% of those were observed once. Clones ranked in the top ten supply approximately 30% of the sample.

DNA was extracted from blood mononuclear cells, and the same DNA was used for both TCR and STAT3 sequencing. V and J are truncated by 4 bases and 2 bases respectively, leaving an intervening sequence of 15 bases. CDR1 and CDR2, per the germline V gene, are SGHTA and FQGNSA. Measured from the cysteine to the phenylalanine, the CDR3 is 15 residues long. Only the CDR3 DNA stays, 45 bases, in frame from base 1. This chain is built from TRBV7-2 and TRBJ2-7; a weak D assignment points to TRBD1 (6 bases agree). The receptor comes from a woman aged 50 to 60 with T-cell large granular lymphocyte leukemia. Some clones in this sample may be carry-over from other donors' samples. The age is the age at diagnosis. The sequencing sample was made of peripheral blood mononuclear cells. In nucleotide form, the sequence is TGTGCCAGCAGCTCCTATCAGGGGAAGGCCTACGAGCAGTACTTC. Translation gives CASSSYQGKAYEQYF.